The 20 T cell receptor beta chains below come from one sample, sequenced in a study of PD-1 blockade in classical Hodgkin lymphoma. The data were produced by immunoSEQ multiplex PCR, yet TCRdb's version contains in-frame clones alone and is incomplete. The sample consists of approximately 93,000 clones, about three quarters of them appearing once. Sample time point: cycle 4 day 1 (C4D1), after 6 weeks of nivolumab. All the patients suffered relapse after autologous stem cell transplantation, and brentuximab vedotin exposure differed. Material: peripheral blood mononuclear cells (PBMCs), obtained before the fourth cycle of nivolumab. Receptor source: a human donor with classical Hodgkin lymphoma.

This clone was observed once. The rearrangement links TRBV5-1 to TRBJ2-5; 13 bases match TRBD2. The V gene end was trimmed by 4 bases and the J gene end by 4 bases; junction bases not matched to a gene: 7. The CDR3 has 16 residues. Germline CDR1 and CDR2: SGHRS and YFSETQ. CDR3 coding DNA: TGCGCCAGCAGCCCTCGGACTAGCGGGAGCGGAGAGACCCAGTACTTC. This codes for CASSPRTSGSGETQYF.

This clone has ten or more counts. The chain joins TRBV25-1 to TRBJ2-2; 9 bases are a match to TRBD2. This CDR3 has 16 residues. Germline CDR1 reads MGHDK; CDR2 reads SYGVNS. J was trimmed by 8 bases and V by 2 bases; bases with no gene match: 9. The CDR3 sequence: CASSETPGLALGELFF. In DNA form, the CDR3 reads TGTGCCAGCAGTGAAACACCAGGACTAGCGCTAGGGGAGCTGTTTTTT.

V and J are TRBV9 and TRBJ2-3; TRBD2 matches 10 bases. CDR1 SGDLS and CDR2 YYNGEE come from the germline V gene. This CDR3 contains 17 residues. The V and J ends lost 0 bases and 0 bases, in that order; junction bases with no gene match: 4. CDR3 coding DNA: TGTGCCAGCAGCGTAGTAGCGGGGGGCCCTAGCACAGATACGCAGTATTTT. This translates into CASSVVAGGPSTDTQYF.

This chain connects TRBV11-3 to TRBJ2-1; 7 bases line up with TRBD1. Trimming took 7 bases from V and 1 from J; bases not matched to a gene: 10. The CDR3 consists of 16 residues. Germline V lookup: CDR1 SGHNT, CDR2 YENEEA. The CDR3 region has the DNA TGTGCCAGCACCAAGGGGGCAGGGGCATCCTACAATGAGCAGTTCTTC. It translates to CASTKGAGASYNEQFF. Full variable domain (remainder filled in from reference TRBV11-3 and TRBJ2-1): EAGVVQSPRYKIIEKKQPVAFWCNPISGHNTLYWYLQNLGQGPELLIRYENEEAVDDSQLPKDRFSAERLKGVDSTLKIQPAELGDSAVYLCASTKGAGASYNEQFFGPGTRLTVL.

This clone was recorded once. The chain has TRBV5-4 and TRBJ2-7, with 7 bases lining up with TRBD1. V shed 4 bases and J 1 base; nucleotides not matched to a gene: 5. Germline CDR1 reads SGHNT; CDR2 reads YYREEE (reference sequence). The CDR3 runs 14 residues. CDR3 loop: CASSVRDRSYEQYF. CDR3 DNA: TGTGCCAGCAGCGTCCGGGACAGATCCTACGAGCAGTACTTC. Together with reference TRBV5-4 and TRBJ2-7, the CDR3 gives the full variable domain: ETGVTQSPTHLIKTRGQQVTLRCSSQSGHNTVSWYQQALGQGPQFIFQYYREEENGRGNFPPRFSGLQFPNYSSELNVNALELDDSALYLCASSVRDRSYEQYFGPGTRLTVT.

The rearrangement uses TRBV29-1 and TRBJ1-1, with D perhaps TRBD1 (6 bases). This CDR3 comprises 13 residues. The V end was cut by 7 bases, the J end by 2 bases, with 14 bases between. Germline V gene data show CDR1 as SQVTM and CDR2 as ANQGSEA. The CDR3 bases are TGCAGCGCCCTGGGGGACACAAACACTGAAGCTTTCTTT. Residues: CSALGDTNTEAFF.

V and J are TRBV6-1 and TRBJ2-7; no clear D. Germline-derived CDR1 and CDR2 are MNHNS and SASEGT. V was shortened by 6 bases and J by 1 base, with 13 bases between the two germline ends. The CDR3 spans 14 residues. The CDR3 coding sequence is TGTGCCAGCAGCCCATCCAGGATTTCCTACGAGCAGTACTTC. Translated: CASSPSRISYEQYF.

The CDR3 loop is CASSRTSGNINEQFF. In DNA form, the CDR3 reads TGTGCCAGCAGCCGGACTAGCGGGAACATCAATGAGCAGTTCTTC. The chain carries TRBV11-3 and TRBJ2-1, with 12 nucleotides matching TRBD2. CDR1 is SGHNT and CDR2 is YENEEA in the germline V gene. This CDR3 contains 15 residues. V lost 5 bases, J lost 6 bases, and 5 bases stayed unmatched.

The V and J genes are TRBV7-2 and TRBJ2-7, with TRBD1 as a possible D gene (6 bases). CDR1 SGHTA and CDR2 FQGNSA come from the germline V gene. V gave up 5 bases and J gave up 4 bases, with 12 bases separating them. The CDR3 loop spans 13 amino acids. The CDR3 is CASSPDRFYEQYF. The CDR3 coding sequence is TGTGCCAGCAGCCCAGACAGGTTTTACGAGCAGTACTTC.

Notes on this clone: The sample carries other DNA sequences with the same CDR3. The V and J genes are TRBV7-2 and TRBJ2-7; no clear D. The CDR3 has 11 residues. Germline V gene sequence: CDR1 SGHTA, CDR2 FQGNSA. V was cut by 5 bases and J by 1 base, with 3 bases left in between. CDR3 coding DNA: TGTGCCAGCAGCCTGTCCTACGAGCAGTACTTC. Translation gives CASSLSYEQYF.

This sequence joins TRBV29-1 and TRBJ2-7; unclear D gene. The CDR3 is 12 residues long. Germline CDR1 and CDR2: SQVTM and ANQGSEA. Trimming stripped 6 bases from V and 3 bases from J, with 12 bases between. The DNA for the CDR3 is TGCAGCGTCCACAGTTTCGGCTACGAGCAGTACTTC. Translation gives CSVHSFGYEQYF.

The chain has TRBV6-5 and TRBJ1-3, with no clear D. This CDR3 has 15 residues. The germline gives CDR1 MNHEY, CDR2 SVGAGI. The V end was cut by 0 bases, the J end by 0 bases, with 6 bases between. CDR3 sequence (DNA): TGTGCCAGCAGTTACTCCTCTAGCTCTGGAAACACCATATATTTT. Its translation is CASSYSSSSGNTIYF.

The rearrangement links TRBV6-5 to TRBJ1-2; D remains unclear. The CDR3 length is 13 residues. Trimming stripped 2 bases from V and 10 bases from J, with 14 bases between. CDR1 is MNHEY, CDR2 SVGAGI, per germline. CDR3 protein: CASSYLGEFVYTF. Here the CDR3 DNA reads TGTGCCAGCAGTTACCTCGGGGAGTTTGTCTACACCTTC.

V usage is TRBV7-9 and J usage is TRBJ2-5, with TRBD2 matching over 13 bases. There are 16 residues in the CDR3. Germline CDR1 SEHNR, CDR2 FQNEAQ (reference sequence). J gave up 5 bases and V 5 bases, and 8 bases lay outside the gene matches. The CDR3 protein is CASSRRETSGRETQYF. The DNA of the CDR3 is TGTGCCAGCAGCCGGAGAGAGACTAGCGGGAGGGAGACCCAGTACTTC.

This chain joins TRBV18 and TRBJ2-7; TRBD1 aligns across 7 bases. The germline gives CDR1 KGHSH, CDR2 LQKENI. The ends lost 2 bases at V and 3 bases at J; junction bases unmatched: 7. The CDR3 has 15 residues. CDR3 protein: CASSPRGTDLYEQYF. CDR3 DNA: TGTGCCAGCTCACCAAGGGGGACAGACCTCTACGAGCAGTACTTC.

CDR3 nucleotide sequence: TGTGCCAGCAGCCCCGGGACAGGGAATGAAAAACTGTTTTTT. This codes for CASSPGTGNEKLFF. The chain joins TRBV6-6 to TRBJ1-4; 9 positions agree with TRBD1. Germline lookup yields CDR1 MNHNY and CDR2 SVGAGI (reference sequence). The CDR3 has 14 residues. After removal of 6 bases from V and 5 bases from J, the junction contained 4 bases not matched to a gene.

In its sample, this clone was seen once. The chain's CDR3 is CASSRSGNSHYEQYF. The DNA of the CDR3 is TGTGCCAGCAGCCGAAGCGGGAATTCCCATTACGAGCAGTACTTC. J is TRBJ2-7 and V is TRBV11-2, with 7 bases aligning to TRBD2. This CDR3 is 15 amino acids long. Germline CDR1 SGHAT, CDR2 FQNNGV. Trimming took 5 bases from V and 4 from J; bases not matched to a gene: 11.

The rearrangement uses TRBV5-1 and TRBJ2-1; unclear D gene. V was pared by 0 bases and J by 3 bases, with 10 bases between. The CDR3 spans 15 residues. Germline V gene lookup returns CDR1 SGHRS and CDR2 YFSETQ. The CDR3 is CASSLVQELYNEQFF. The CDR3 DNA reads TGCGCCAGCAGCTTGGTCCAGGAGCTCTACAATGAGCAGTTCTTC.

This sequence joins TRBV4-1 and TRBJ1-3; tentative D call: TRBD1 (5 bases). V lost 0 bases to trimming and J lost 2 bases, with 14 bases between them. Germline values: CDR1 MGHRA, CDR2 YSYEKL. CDR3 length: 17 residues. In nucleotides, the CDR3 is TGCGCCAGCAGCCAAGATTGGCAGGGAGCGGCTGGAAACACCATATATTTT. It encodes CASSQDWQGAAGNTIYF.

The rearrangement joins TRBV10-1 to TRBJ2-7; tentative D call: TRBD1 (5 bases). V dropped 7 bases and J dropped 0 bases, with 10 bases sitting between them. Germline values: CDR1 WNHNN, CDR2 SYGVQD (reference sequence). This CDR3 is 13 amino acids long. The CDR3 DNA follows: TGCGCCAGCAACCTGACAGTCTCCTACGAGCAGTACTTC. It encodes CASNLTVSYEQYF.